The 18 T cell receptor beta chains reported below all come from one sample, sequenced in a study of blood T cell repertoires in COVID-19. TCRdb keeps only in-frame clones here, not all; method: immunoSEQ multiplex PCR. Seen here are about 220,000 clones, 70% to 90% observed once, and the top ten hold over 2%. Sequencing was carried out using PBMCs or T cells enriched from blood (not recorded which). The receptors come from a middle-aged woman with acute COVID-19.

The chain combines TRBV20-1 with TRBJ2-3, with D possibly being TRBD2 (5 bases). Germline CDR1 DFQATT, CDR2 SNEGSKA (reference sequence). The ends were cut back, 3 bases at V and 5 bases at J, with 6 bases in the middle. The CDR3 runs to 11 residues. This chain's CDR3 is CSASGKDTQYF. The DNA of the CDR3 is TGCAGTGCTAGCGGGAAAGATACGCAGTATTTT.

There are a few counts of this clone. The V gene is TRBV19, the J gene TRBJ1-1, with D perhaps TRBD1 (6 bases). The CDR3 runs 15 residues. The germline V gene has CDR1 LNHDA and CDR2 SQIVND (reference sequence). The V end was cut by 3 bases, the J end by 4 bases, with 15 bases between. CDR3 DNA sequence: TGTGCCAGTAGTATGCCAGGGGAGGGGTCCACTGAAGCTTTCTTT. As protein: CASSMPGEGSTEAFF.

The rearrangement joins TRBV4-3 to TRBJ1-5; D remains ambiguous. V was pared by 5 bases and J by 0 bases, with 5 bases between. Looked up from germline, CDR1 is LGHNA and CDR2 is YSLEER. The CDR3 is 13 residues long. The CDR3 loop reads CASSESSNQPQHF. CDR3 sequence (DNA): TGCGCCAGCAGCGAGTCTAGCAATCAGCCCCAGCATTTT.

The rearrangement uses TRBV5-6 and TRBJ2-3; D is unresolved. The CDR3 contains 11 residues. Germline assignment: CDR1 SGHDT and CDR2 YYEEEE. V dropped 1 base and J dropped 5 bases, with 2 bases sitting between them. The CDR3 DNA sequence: TGTGCCAGCAGCTTGCAAGATACGCAGTATTTT. Translation gives CASSLQDTQYF.

This sequence joins TRBV29-1 and TRBJ1-2; 9 bases align to TRBD1. Germline assignment: CDR1 SQVTM and CDR2 ANQGSEA. The CDR3 sequence is 11 residues long. The junction had 0 bases not matched to a gene; V was cut back by 6 bases and J by 4 bases. DNA of the CDR3: TGCAGCGTGGGACAGGGCTATGGCTACACCTTC. Its translation: CSVGQGYGYTF. The full variable domain, rest sourced from reference TRBV29-1 and TRBJ1-2, is SAVISQKPSRDICQRGTSLTIQCQVDSQVTMMFWYRQQPGQSLTLIATANQGSEATYESGFVIDKFPISRPNLTFSTLTVSNMSPEDSSIYLCSVGQGYGYTFGSGTRLTVV.

The rearrangement joins TRBV7-2 to TRBJ2-1; 12 bases are shared with TRBD2. The CDR3 contains 17 residues. After removal of 5 bases from V and 7 bases from J, the junction contained 12 bases not matched to a gene. Looked up from germline, CDR1 is SGHTA and CDR2 is FQGNSA. The DNA of the CDR3 is TGTGCCAGCAGCACCCGGACTAGCGGGACCTCCCGGAATGAGCAGTTCTTC. Amino acids: CASSTRTSGTSRNEQFF.

The chain is built from TRBV18 and TRBJ1-2; TRBD1 matches at 10 bases. The J segment lost 4 bases and the V segment lost 6 bases, leaving 8 bases of the junction unmatched. The CDR3 length is 15 residues. Germline CDR1 reads KGHSH; CDR2 reads LQKENI. The CDR3 sequence is CASSRTGGESYGYTF. The CDR3 region has the DNA TGTGCCAGCTCGCGGACAGGGGGGGAGAGCTATGGCTACACCTTC. Combining the CDR3 with reference TRBV18 and TRBJ1-2 gives the whole variable domain NAGVMQNPRHLVRRRGQEARLRCSPMKGHSHVYWYRQLPEEGLKFMVYLQKENIIDESGMPKERFSAEFPKEGPSILRIQQVVRGDSAAYFCASSRTGGESYGYTFGSGTRLTVV.

The rearrangement links TRBV2 to TRBJ1-4; no firm D call. The V gene's germline CDR1 is SNHLY and CDR2 FYNNEI. Trimming cost V 8 bases and J 4 bases, with 11 bases left between them. This CDR3 contains 13 residues. In nucleotides, the CDR3 is TGTGCCAGCCTCTACAGCCTTAATGAAAAACTGTTTTTT. Its translation: CASLYSLNEKLFF.

The rearrangement uses TRBV19 and TRBJ2-1; TRBD1 matches at 9 bases. V lost 7 bases and J lost 3; bases outside the gene matches: 7. Germline V gives CDR1 LNHDA, CDR2 SQIVND (reference sequence). This CDR3 has 15 residues. CDR3 coding DNA: TGTGCCAGTACCGAAAGGGACAGGGTCTACAATGAGCAGTTCTTC. This encodes CASTERDRVYNEQFF. Using reference TRBV19 and TRBJ2-1 for the parts outside the CDR3, the full variable domain is DGGITQSPKYLFRKEGQNVTLSCEQNLNHDAMYWYRQDPGQGLRLIYYSQIVNDFQKGDIAEGYSVSREKKESFPLTVTSAQKNPTAFYLCASTERDRVYNEQFFGPGTRLTVL.

The V call is TRBV19, the J call TRBJ2-4; no clear D gene. CDR3 length: 14 amino acids. CDR1 and CDR2 from the germline V gene are LNHDA and SQIVND (reference sequence). Deletions cut 3 bases from V and 7 bases from J, with 13 bases between. DNA of the CDR3: TGTGCCAGTAGTATCTGGGCTGGCGAGAACATTCAGTACTTC. Amino acids: CASSIWAGENIQYF. The full variable domain, in which reference TRBV19 and TRBJ2-4 provide the parts outside the CDR3, is DGGITQSPKYLFRKEGQNVTLSCEQNLNHDAMYWYRQDPGQGLRLIYYSQIVNDFQKGDIAEGYSVSREKKESFPLTVTSAQKNPTAFYLCASSIWAGENIQYFGAGTRLSVL.

The rearrangement links TRBV9 to TRBJ2-3, with D possibly TRBD1 on 5 matching bases. The CDR3 loop spans 15 amino acids. Germline CDR1 and CDR2: SGDLS and YYNGEE. Trimming pared 6 bases from V and 6 bases from J, leaving 20 bases between. CDR3 sequence: CASTQQATQADTQYF. CDR3 sequence (DNA): TGTGCCAGCACCCAACAGGCTACCCAGGCGGATACGCAGTATTTT. Full variable domain (remainder filled in from reference TRBV9 and TRBJ2-3): DSGVTQTPKHLITATGQRVTLRCSPRSGDLSVYWYQQSLDQGLQFLIQYYNGEERAKGNILERFSAQQFPDLHSELNLSSLELGDSALYFCASTQQATQADTQYFGPGTRLTVL.

The chain is built from TRBV4-1 and TRBJ2-3, with 8 bases fitting TRBD2. The CDR3 loop spans 19 amino acids. V dropped 0 bases and J dropped 3; count of bases not matched to a gene: 14. The V gene's germline CDR1 is MGHRA and CDR2 YSYEKL. The CDR3 sequence: CASSQDFLAGLRGTDTQYF. DNA of the CDR3: TGCGCCAGCAGCCAAGACTTCCTAGCGGGCCTACGAGGTACAGATACGCAGTATTTT.

This chain connects TRBV4-2 to TRBJ1-4; no reliable D call. Trimming shortened V by 0 bases and J by 7 bases, and 15 bases separated the two germline ends. This CDR3 comprises 16 residues. Germline CDR1 and CDR2: LGHNA and YNFKEQ. CDR3: CASSQELLVGSEKLFF. CDR3 in DNA: TGTGCCAGCAGCCAAGAGCTTCTAGTAGGGAGTGAAAAACTGTTTTTT.

In its sample, this clone was seen once. V usage is TRBV2 and J usage is TRBJ1-2; maybe TRBD1 (5 bases). Germline V gene data show CDR1 as SNHLY and CDR2 as FYNNEI. CDR3 length equals 14 residues. The germline V and J ends were trimmed by 6 bases and 4 bases, with 15 bases remaining between them. Here the CDR3 DNA reads TGTGCCAGCAGAGCGTCAGGGATCGGCTATGGCTACACCTTC. Encoded protein: CASRASGIGYGYTF.

This chain links TRBV2 with TRBJ1-6; no firm D call. Deletions cut 5 bases from V and 3 bases from J, with 8 bases between. In germline, CDR1 is SNHLY, CDR2 FYNNEI. CDR3 length equals 14 residues. CDR3 in amino acids: CASSYRDYNSPLHF. The DNA for the CDR3 is TGTGCCAGCAGTTATCGGGACTATAATTCACCCCTCCACTTT.

This sequence joins TRBV30 and TRBJ1-6; 7 bases fit TRBD1. V lost 2 bases and J lost 6; bases outside the gene matches: 7. This CDR3 region has 15 residues. Per germline, CDR1 GTSNPN and CDR2 SVGIG (reference sequence). This CDR3 is CAWSRGGRVNSPLHF. CDR3 in DNA: TGTGCCTGGAGTCGAGGGGGCCGGGTTAATTCACCCCTCCACTTT.

V gene TRBV5-1 combines with J gene TRBJ2-7, with a tentative D call TRBD1 (5 bases). The CDR3 runs 13 residues. The V end lost 4 bases, the J end lost 2 bases, and 10 bases lay between the germline ends. Germline lookup yields CDR1 SGHRS and CDR2 YFSETQ. Here the CDR3 reads CASSLRVAYEQYF. The DNA of the CDR3 is TGCGCCAGCAGCCTCAGGGTAGCCTACGAGCAGTACTTC.

V gene TRBV3-1 (or the pseudogene TRBV3-2) combines with J gene TRBJ1-2, with a possible D match to TRBD1 (6 bases). Trimming stripped 4 bases from V and 8 bases from J, with 14 bases between. The germline CDR1 and CDR2 sequences are LGHDT and YNNKEL (reference sequence). The CDR3 contains 13 residues. The CDR3 DNA is TGTGCCAGCAGCCGCTCGGGGGGCGAGGGCTACACCTTC. It encodes CASSRSGGEGYTF.